This T cell receptor beta chain was captured by sequencing in a study of blood T cells in healthy people across ages. The second PCR ran about 6 to 11 cycles with a sample-barcoded 5' primer and J-beta primers. TCRdb redid the calling of the 5' RACE reads with MiXCR, one entry per CDR3 protein. The data show 1.5 million to 2 million distinct CDR3 sequences, about 30% seen once. The germline V gene encodes CDR1 KGHDR and CDR2 SFDVKD. Trimming stripped 7 bases from V and 3 bases from J, with 17 bases between. The CDR3 covers 15 residues. Specimen: blood. The receptor was derived from a woman aged 25 to 39 in good health. The chain links TRBV24-1 to TRBJ2-5; D tentatively reads TRBD1 or TRBD2 (5 bases each). The CDR3 nucleotides read TGTGCCACCAGCGCCAGGGTCTCGGGAAAAGAGACCCAGTACTTC. It specifies CATSARVSGKETQYF.